These T cell receptor beta chains were read from a single sample in a study of T cells in Graves' hyperthyroidism and ophthalmopathy. TCRdb recomputed calls from the multiplex PCR reads with MiXCR, one row per CDR3 protein. The table records some 270,000 distinct CDR3 sequences, around 25% of them present only once. The specimen sequenced was blood. All receptors come from a woman between 40 and 55 years old with Graves' ophthalmopathy. CDR3s include the opening cysteine and the closing phenylalanine or tryptophan. A D gene is named only where the DNA matches it firmly. Size is omitted from some rows. Given values are once, few, many or a class for expanded clones.

clone_size	d_call	v_call	j_call	cdr3_aa	cdr3_nt
many	.	TRBV24-1	TRBJ1-5	CATSDPGRNQPQHF	TGTGCCACCAGTGACCCCGGACGGAATCAGCCCCAGCATTTT
many	TRBD1	TRBV12-3/TRBV12-4	TRBJ1-3	CASSRSTGAGNTIYF	TGTGCCAGCAGTCGGTCGACAGGGGCAGGAAACACCATATATTTT
many	TRBD2	TRBV20-1	TRBJ2-7	CSARLAGGIYEQYF	TGCAGTGCCAGACTAGCGGGAGGGATCTACGAGCAGTACTTC
.	TRBD1	TRBV3-1	TRBJ1-2	CASSPRQGSYGYTF	TGTGCCAGCAGCCCCCGACAGGGGAGCTATGGCTACACCTTC
many	.	TRBV28	TRBJ1-5	CASTQQGISNQPQHF	TGTGCCAGCACTCAACAGGGAATTAGCAATCAGCCCCAGCATTTT
once	.	TRBV11-3	TRBJ2-7	CASSWGRGDEQYF	TGTGCCAGCAGTTGGGGGCGCGGGGACGAGCAGTACTTC
few	.	TRBV12-3/TRBV12-4	TRBJ2-7	CASSLTRGGEQYF	TGTGCCAGCAGTTTGACCAGGGGCGGGGAGCAGTACTTC
many	.	TRBV19	TRBJ1-1	CASSDYQGNTEAFF	TGTGCCAGTAGTGACTACCAGGGGAACACTGAAGCTTTCTTT
many	.	TRBV24-1	TRBJ1-5	CATSDPTGGGDQPQHF	TGTGCCACCAGTGACCCCACAGGAGGGGGAGATCAGCCCCAGCATTTT
many	TRBD1	TRBV15	TRBJ1-1	CATSSTDQGAREAFF	TGTGCCACCAGCAGCACCGATCAGGGGGCGCGGGAAGCTTTCTTT
many	.	TRBV30	TRBJ2-7	CALRLAYEQYF	TGTGCCTTAAGACTAGCCTACGAGCAGTACTTC
many	.	TRBV6-2/TRBV6-3	TRBJ2-5	CASSYSGGSETQYF	TGTGCCAGCAGTTACTCCGGGGGTTCGGAGACCCAGTACTTC
.	.	TRBV19	TRBJ1-2	CASSIARNSYGYTF	TGTGCCAGTAGTATCGCCAGAAACAGCTATGGCTACACCTTC
many	TRBD1	TRBV25-1	TRBJ2-2	CASSVLGQGTTGELFF	TGTGCCAGCAGTGTTTTGGGACAGGGTACCACCGGGGAGCTGTTTTTT
.	TRBD1	TRBV20-1	TRBJ2-7	CSGTRDRGHIRSYEQYF	TGCAGCGGTACGCGGGACAGGGGGCATATAAGGTCCTACGAGCAGTACTTC
.	.	TRBV12-5	TRBJ1-1	CASGLDVLATEAFF	TGTGCTAGTGGTCTCGATGTTCTGGCCACTGAAGCTTTCTTT
many	.	TRBV19	TRBJ1-5	CASRRGEVLNQPQHF	TGTGCCAGTAGGCGGGGAGAGGTCTTAAATCAGCCCCAGCATTTT
many	.	TRBV28	TRBJ1-2	CASSSPGGASRGYTF	TGTGCCAGCAGCAGCCCGGGGGGCGCGTCGAGAGGCTACACCTTC
many	.	TRBV6-1	TRBJ2-7	CASSAPGRHYEQYF	TGTGCCAGCAGTGCCCCGGGACGGCACTACGAGCAGTACTTC
many	TRBD1	TRBV7-2	TRBJ2-5	CASSSETGGGETQYF	TGTGCCAGCAGCTCAGAGACAGGGGGCGGCGAGACCCAGTACTTC
many	TRBD1	TRBV30	TRBJ2-2	CAWSGQGTGELFF	TGTGCCTGGAGTGGACAGGGAACCGGGGAGCTGTTTTTT
many	.	TRBV20-1	TRBJ1-2	CSARDNAGECGYTF	TGCAGTGCTAGAGATAATGCAGGGGAATGTGGCTACACCTTC
.	.	TRBV7-2	TRBJ2-5	CASSNTGEKETQYF	TGTGCCAGCAGCAATACAGGCGAAAAAGAGACCCAGTACTTC
many	TRBD2	TRBV6-1	TRBJ2-7	CASSGGLALYEQYF	TGTGCCAGCAGTGGGGGACTAGCGCTCTACGAGCAGTACTTC
many	.	TRBV10-1	TRBJ2-7	CASSEGTEQYF	TGCGCCAGCAGTGAAGGTACCGAGCAGTACTTC
many	.	TRBV6-2/TRBV6-3	TRBJ2-7	CASNDRLSYEQYF	TGTGCCAGTAATGACAGGCTCTCCTACGAGCAGTACTTC
many	.	TRBV27	TRBJ2-5	CASSLSQYF	TGTGCCAGCAGTTTATCCCAGTACTTC
many	.	TRBV20-1	TRBJ2-7	CSARTRPAAYEQYF	TGCAGTGCCCGGACGCGACCCGCCGCCTACGAGCAGTACTTC
many	.	TRBV7-2	TRBJ1-1	CASSLALIPSGDTEAFF	TGTGCCAGCAGCTTAGCGCTTATTCCGTCCGGGGACACTGAAGCTTTCTTT
many	.	TRBV2	TRBJ2-7	CASSKRGGEQYF	TGTGCCAGCAGTAAGAGGGGGGGCGAGCAGTACTTC
.	.	TRBV7-2	TRBJ2-7	CASSLSGAGEQYF	TGTGCCAGCAGCTTATCGGGGGCGGGAGAGCAGTACTTC
many	.	TRBV28	TRBJ2-7	CASKTWDYEQYF	TGTGCCAGCAAAACCTGGGACTACGAGCAGTACTTC
.	TRBD1	TRBV28	TRBJ2-4	CASSWLTGEAKNFQYF	TGTGCCAGCAGTTGGCTGACAGGGGAGGCCAAAAACTTTCAGTACTTC
many	.	TRBV29-1	TRBJ2-5	CSVGGLQETRYF	TGCAGCGTCGGGGGACTCCAAGAGACCCGGTACTTC
many	.	TRBV6-1	TRBJ2-7	CVCRDLGEMYF	TGTGTCTGCAGGGACCTGGGGGAAATGTACTTC
few	.	TRBV6-2/TRBV6-3	TRBJ1-1	CASSWTGGNTEAFF	TGTGCCAGCAGTTGGACGGGCGGGAACACTGAAGCTTTCTTT
many	TRBD2	TRBV30	TRBJ2-7	CAWSVPGRAYEQYF	TGTGCCTGGAGTGTACCAGGGAGGGCCTACGAGCAGTACTTC
.	.	TRBV6-2/TRBV6-3	TRBJ2-7	CASSWAIRVGGAYEQYF	TGTGCCAGCAGTTGGGCTATTCGCGTCGGCGGAGCGTACGAGCAGTACTTC
many	.	TRBV5-8	TRBJ1-1	CASSLNGGTEAFF	TGTGCCAGCAGCTTGAATGGGGGGACTGAAGCTTTCTTT
many	TRBD1	TRBV4-1	TRBJ1-2	CASSQGQDRALYGYTF	TGCGCCAGCAGCCAAGGGCAGGACAGGGCCCTATATGGCTACACCTTC
.	TRBD2	TRBV12-3/TRBV12-4	TRBJ2-7	CASSAGGKIYEQYF	TGTGCCAGCAGCGCCGGGGGGAAGATCTACGAGCAGTACTTC
many	.	TRBV27	TRBJ1-1	CASSAPQGEAFF	TGTGCCAGCAGTGCCCCGCAGGGTGAAGCTTTCTTT
many	TRBD1	TRBV5-1	TRBJ2-7	CASSLVQGLSYEQYF	TGCGCCAGCAGCTTGGTACAGGGGCTTTCCTACGAGCAGTACTTC
many	.	TRBV28	TRBJ2-5	CASSLGANRWETQYF	TGTGCCAGCAGTTTAGGAGCCAACCGGTGGGAGACCCAGTACTTC
many	.	TRBV5-4	TRBJ2-2	CASSKELVSPTGELFF	TGTGCCAGCAGCAAGGAGCTCGTCTCCCCTACCGGGGAGCTGTTTTTT
many	TRBD2	TRBV27	TRBJ2-7	CASGLAERDEQYF	TGTGCCAGCGGGCTAGCGGAAAGGGACGAGCAGTACTTC
many	.	TRBV6-5	TRBJ2-5	CASSLDLREETQYF	TGTGCCAGCAGTTTGGACTTACGGGAAGAGACCCAGTACTTC
many	.	TRBV6-5	TRBJ1-1	CASSLTPGRMNTEAFF	TGTGCCAGCAGTCTAACTCCGGGACGGATGAACACTGAAGCTTTCTTT
.	TRBD2	TRBV2	TRBJ2-7	CASRATPGLAGYEQYF	TGTGCCAGCAGAGCCACACCGGGACTAGCGGGATATGAGCAGTACTTC